This record looks at one TCR beta chain sequence and its context. Its antigen is not yet known. Base qualities are not at hand, and no much larger clone is one base apart. This entry comes from a study of T cell responses to AZD1222 COVID-19 vaccine (dated by TCRdb to about 2021). Notes on the research overall: Because spike-specific TCR depth and breadth did not differ between the two schedules, AZD1222 recipients who got a second dose at roughly 4 weeks were pooled with those who got a second dose at roughly 12 weeks. A total of 240 or so trial participants underwent TCR sequencing, of whom 200 to 220 had received two doses of AZD1222 and roughly 26 had received two doses of the MenACWY control vaccine. Trial participants were enrolled by age into subgroups of 18-55, 56-69 and 70-plus years, and about 150, 27 and 61 TCR-sequenced participants, respectively, were included in these subgroups.

What the work shows at the level of the full study, not this receptor alone: The 56-69-year group was small, and its depth increase did not reach significance, likely because of low power. Conclusions about previously exposed vaccinees were limited because only five to seven AZD1222 recipients were SARS-CoV-2 seropositive at baseline. Most participants were white British and females outnumbered males, and the authors suggested that clonal diversity may have been underestimated. Epitopes outside the regions mutated in the B.1.351 and B.1.1.7 variants were reportedly recognized by nearly half of the unique spike-specific TCRs. After two AZD1222 doses, spike-specific TCR breadth and depth were significantly higher than at day 0 and than in MenACWY recipients. No day 14 peak-response samples were available, so repertoires were characterized only after the peak T cell response. The vaccine-associated CD4 TCRs covered the entire spike protein, and the dominant responses fell in regions 160-218 and 743-854.

The sample's time point, from its label and the paper: baseline before first vaccination. Vaccinee samples were obtained from the UK trials COV001 and COV002, which included a single-blind randomized controlled phase 2/3 trial of AZD1222 (ChAdOx1 nCoV-19) in healthy adults. For TCRbeta chain sequencing, PBMC samples from trial participants were taken at day 0 and at day 28 after the second dose. CDR1 SGHTA and CDR2 FQGTGA were looked up in the germline V gene. The CDR3 has 12 amino acids, counting the end cysteine and phenylalanine. Only the CDR3 DNA stays, 36 bases, in frame from base 1. The V end loses 1 base and the J end loses 3 bases, and a stretch of 2 bases separates them. The CDR3 regions of human TCRbeta chains were analyzed by immunosequencing. The paper's processing steps were these. TCRs in the repertoires were compared against a reference library of SARS-CoV-2-specific TCRs that had been generated with the MIRA antigen-specificity platform. Breadth was defined as the fraction of unique TCRs that were SARS-CoV-2-associated, and depth was defined as the fraction of total T cells that were SARS-CoV-2-associated. Using the MIRA data, each spike-specific TCR was assigned both to the spike region to which the TCR was reactive and to a CD4 or CD8 class. Log10-transformed breadth and depth values were compared by one-way ANOVA with Sidak's multiple comparisons tests. The source is immuneACCESS, and TCRdb retained only in-frame sequences with V and J called. Part of the clones is not carried over; for the studies checked, unresolved V genes explain less than half of this, and the remainder is unexplained. Clone size and the V and J calls come from that table; the DNA yielded D and trimming. The table for this sample lists about 87,000 clones; 88% of them were counted only once. Jointly, the top ten make up about 2.5% of the sample.

The sequence was collected from an adult in good health. Sequenced here: peripheral blood, sampled on day 0 of AZD1222 vaccination. The rearrangement joined TRBV7-3 to TRBJ2-3; there is no confident call for the D gene. The DNA reads TGTGCCAGCAGCTTAAGAACAGATACGCAGTATTTT. This translates into CASSLRTDTQYF.